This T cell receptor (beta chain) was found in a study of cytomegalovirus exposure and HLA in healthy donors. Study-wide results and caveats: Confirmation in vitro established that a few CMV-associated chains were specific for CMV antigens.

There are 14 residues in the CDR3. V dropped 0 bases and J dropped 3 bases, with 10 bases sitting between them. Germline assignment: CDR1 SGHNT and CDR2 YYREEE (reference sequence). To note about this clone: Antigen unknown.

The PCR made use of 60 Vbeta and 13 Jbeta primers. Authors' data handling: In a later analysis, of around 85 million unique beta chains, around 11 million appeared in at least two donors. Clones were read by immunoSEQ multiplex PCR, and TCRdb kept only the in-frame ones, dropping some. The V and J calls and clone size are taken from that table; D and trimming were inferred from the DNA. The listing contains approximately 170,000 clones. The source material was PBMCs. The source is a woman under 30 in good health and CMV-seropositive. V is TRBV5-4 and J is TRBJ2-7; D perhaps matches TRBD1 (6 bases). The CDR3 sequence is CASSLGGQNYEQYF. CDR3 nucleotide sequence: TGTGCCAGCAGCTTGGGAGGACAGAACTACGAGCAGTACTTC.